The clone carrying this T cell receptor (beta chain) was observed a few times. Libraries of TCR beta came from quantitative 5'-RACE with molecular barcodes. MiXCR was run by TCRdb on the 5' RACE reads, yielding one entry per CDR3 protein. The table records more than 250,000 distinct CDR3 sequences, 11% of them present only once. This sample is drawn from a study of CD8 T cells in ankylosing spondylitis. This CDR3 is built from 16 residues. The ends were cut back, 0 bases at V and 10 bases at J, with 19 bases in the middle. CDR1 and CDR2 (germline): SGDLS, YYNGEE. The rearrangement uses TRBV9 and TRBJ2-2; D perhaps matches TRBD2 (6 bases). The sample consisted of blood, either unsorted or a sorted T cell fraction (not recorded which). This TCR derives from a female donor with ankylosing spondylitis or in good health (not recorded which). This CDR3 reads CASSVAPLRREEELFF. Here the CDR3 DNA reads TGTGCCAGCAGCGTAGCCCCCCTCCGGCGGGAAGAGGAGCTGTTTTTT.